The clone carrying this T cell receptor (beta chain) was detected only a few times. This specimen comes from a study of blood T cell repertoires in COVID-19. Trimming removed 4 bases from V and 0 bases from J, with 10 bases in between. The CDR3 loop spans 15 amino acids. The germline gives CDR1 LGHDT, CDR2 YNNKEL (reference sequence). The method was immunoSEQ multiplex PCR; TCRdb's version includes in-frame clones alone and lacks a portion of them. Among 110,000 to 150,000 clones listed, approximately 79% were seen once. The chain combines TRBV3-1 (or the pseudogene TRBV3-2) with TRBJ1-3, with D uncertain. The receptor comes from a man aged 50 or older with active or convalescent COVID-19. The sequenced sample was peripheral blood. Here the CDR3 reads CASSPRGGSGNTIYF. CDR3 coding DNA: TGTGCCAGCAGCCCCCGGGGAGGCTCTGGAAACACCATATATTTT.